The sequence of this T cell receptor (beta chain) was determined in a study of control samples from healthy donors and cancer patients. In its sample, this clone was seen a few times. The table came from immunoSEQ multiplex PCR; TCRdb's copy has only in-frame clones and leaves some out. The sample holds tens of thousands of clones; 89% are singletons and the top ten take more than 7%. Germline V gives CDR1 GTSNPN, CDR2 SVGIG (reference sequence). Trimming took 3 bases from V and 3 from J, leaving 12 bases between them. The CDR3 is 14 amino acids. The source material was blood. The rearrangement links TRBV30 to TRBJ1-5, with a possible D match to TRBD1 (5 bases). The TCR originated in a man in his fifties in good health. The CDR3 region is CAWSDSSPNQPQHF. In DNA form, the CDR3 reads TGTGCCTGGAGCGACAGTTCCCCCAATCAGCCCCAGCATTTT.